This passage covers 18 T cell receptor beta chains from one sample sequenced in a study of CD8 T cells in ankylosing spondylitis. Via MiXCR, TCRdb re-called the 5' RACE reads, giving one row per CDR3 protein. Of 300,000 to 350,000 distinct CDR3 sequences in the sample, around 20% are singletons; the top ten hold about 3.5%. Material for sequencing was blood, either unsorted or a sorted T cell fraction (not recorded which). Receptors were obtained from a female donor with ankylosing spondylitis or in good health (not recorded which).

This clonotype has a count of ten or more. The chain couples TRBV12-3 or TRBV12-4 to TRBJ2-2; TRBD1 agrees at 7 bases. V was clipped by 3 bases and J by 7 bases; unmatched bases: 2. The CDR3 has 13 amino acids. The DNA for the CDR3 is TGTGCCAGCAGTTTGGGACAGAACGGGGAGCTGTTTTTT. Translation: CASSLGQNGELFF.

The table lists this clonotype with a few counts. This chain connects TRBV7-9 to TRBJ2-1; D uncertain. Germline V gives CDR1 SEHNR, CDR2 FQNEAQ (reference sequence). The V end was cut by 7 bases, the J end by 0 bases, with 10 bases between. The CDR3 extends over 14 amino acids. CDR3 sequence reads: CASTMRSSYNEQFF. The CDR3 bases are TGTGCCAGCACCATGAGGAGCTCCTACAATGAGCAGTTCTTC.

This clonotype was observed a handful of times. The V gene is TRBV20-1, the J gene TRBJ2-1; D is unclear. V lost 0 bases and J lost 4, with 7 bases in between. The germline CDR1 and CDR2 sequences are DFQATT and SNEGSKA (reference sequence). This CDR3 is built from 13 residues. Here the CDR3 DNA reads TGCAGTGCTAGAGAACAGCCGTACAATGAGCAGTTCTTC. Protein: CSAREQPYNEQFF.

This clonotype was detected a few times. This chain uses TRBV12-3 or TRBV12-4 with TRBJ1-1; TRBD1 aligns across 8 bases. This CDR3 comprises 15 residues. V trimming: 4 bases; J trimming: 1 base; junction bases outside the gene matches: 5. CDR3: CASSSTGESNTEAFF. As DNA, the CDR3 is TGTGCCAGCAGTTCGACAGGGGAATCGAACACTGAAGCTTTCTTT.

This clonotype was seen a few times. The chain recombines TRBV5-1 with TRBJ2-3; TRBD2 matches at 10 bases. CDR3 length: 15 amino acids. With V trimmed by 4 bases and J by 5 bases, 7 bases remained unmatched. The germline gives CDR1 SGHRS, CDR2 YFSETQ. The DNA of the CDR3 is TGCGCCAGCAGCGGCTTAACTAGCGGGATAGATACGCAGTATTTT. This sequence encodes CASSGLTSGIDTQYF.

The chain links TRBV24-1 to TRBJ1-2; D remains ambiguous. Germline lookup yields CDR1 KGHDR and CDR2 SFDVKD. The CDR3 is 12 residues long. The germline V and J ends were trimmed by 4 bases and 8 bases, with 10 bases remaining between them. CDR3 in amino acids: CATSDRFGGYTF. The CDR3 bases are TGTGCCACCAGTGACCGTTTTGGAGGCTACACCTTC.

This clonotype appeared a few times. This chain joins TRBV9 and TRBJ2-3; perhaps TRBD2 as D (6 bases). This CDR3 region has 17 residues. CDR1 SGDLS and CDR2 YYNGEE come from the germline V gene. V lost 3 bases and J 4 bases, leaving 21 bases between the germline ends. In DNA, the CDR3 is TGTGCCAGCAGCGATAGAGGAGGGGAGAGGGAGGCAGATACGCAGTATTTT. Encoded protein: CASSDRGGEREADTQYF.

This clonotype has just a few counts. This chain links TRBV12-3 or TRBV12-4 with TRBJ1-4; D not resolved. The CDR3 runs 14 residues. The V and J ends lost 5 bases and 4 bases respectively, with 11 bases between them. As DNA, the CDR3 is TGTGCCAGCAGTCCCGGACCGATTAATGAAAAACTGTTTTTT. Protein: CASSPGPINEKLFF.

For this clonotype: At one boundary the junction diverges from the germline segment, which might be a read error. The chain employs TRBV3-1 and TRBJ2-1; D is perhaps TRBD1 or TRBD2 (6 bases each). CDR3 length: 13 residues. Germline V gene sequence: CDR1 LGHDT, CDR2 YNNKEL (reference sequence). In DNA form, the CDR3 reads TGTGCCAGCAGCCAAGGGGGGGCCCTCTCAGGCCACTTC. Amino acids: CASSQGGALSGHF.

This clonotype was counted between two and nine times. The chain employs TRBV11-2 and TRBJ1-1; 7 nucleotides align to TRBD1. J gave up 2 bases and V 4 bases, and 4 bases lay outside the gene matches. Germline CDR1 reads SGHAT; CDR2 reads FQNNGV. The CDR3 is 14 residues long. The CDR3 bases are TGTGCCAGCAGCTACCGACAGGGAAACACTGAAGCTTTCTTT. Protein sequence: CASSYRQGNTEAFF.

The CDR3 nucleotides read TGTGCCAGCAGCCCTCGACAGGGTTATCAGCCCCAGCATTTT. Translation gives CASSPRQGYQPQHF. The V call is TRBV6-1, the J call TRBJ1-5; 7 bases agree with TRBD1. The CDR3 spans 14 residues. V shed 6 bases, J shed 5 bases, and the junction held 7 bases outside the gene matches. Germline assignment: CDR1 MNHNS and CDR2 SASEGT.

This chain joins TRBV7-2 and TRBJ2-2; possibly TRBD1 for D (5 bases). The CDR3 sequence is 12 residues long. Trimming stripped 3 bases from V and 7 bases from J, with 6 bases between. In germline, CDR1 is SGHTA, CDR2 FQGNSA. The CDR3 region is CASSLQGGELFF. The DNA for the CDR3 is TGTGCCAGCAGCTTGCAGGGCGGGGAGCTGTTTTTT.

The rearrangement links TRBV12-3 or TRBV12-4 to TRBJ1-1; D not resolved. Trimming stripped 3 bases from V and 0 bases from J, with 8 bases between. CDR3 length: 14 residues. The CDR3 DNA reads TGTGCCAGCAGTTTGAGAGACATGAACACTGAAGCTTTCTTT. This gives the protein CASSLRDMNTEAFF.

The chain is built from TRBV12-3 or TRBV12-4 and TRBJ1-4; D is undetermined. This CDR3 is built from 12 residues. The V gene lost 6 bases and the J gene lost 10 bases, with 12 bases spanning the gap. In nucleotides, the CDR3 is TGTGCCAGCAGCGCCCGAAAGAGAAAACTGTTTTTT. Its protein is CASSARKRKLFF.

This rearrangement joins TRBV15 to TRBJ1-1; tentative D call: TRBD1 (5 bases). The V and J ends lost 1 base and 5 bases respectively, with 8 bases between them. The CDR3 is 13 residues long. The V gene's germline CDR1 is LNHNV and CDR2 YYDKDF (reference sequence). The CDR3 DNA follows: TGTGCCACCAGCAGAGTCAAGGGGACTGAAGCTTTCTTT. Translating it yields CATSRVKGTEAFF.

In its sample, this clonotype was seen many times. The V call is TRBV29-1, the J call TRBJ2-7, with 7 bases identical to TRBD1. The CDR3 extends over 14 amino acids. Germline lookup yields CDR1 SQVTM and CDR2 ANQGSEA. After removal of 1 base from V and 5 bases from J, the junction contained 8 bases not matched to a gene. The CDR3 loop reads CSVEGTGQRHEQYF. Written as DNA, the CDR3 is TGCAGCGTTGAAGGGACGGGACAGCGTCACGAGCAGTACTTC.

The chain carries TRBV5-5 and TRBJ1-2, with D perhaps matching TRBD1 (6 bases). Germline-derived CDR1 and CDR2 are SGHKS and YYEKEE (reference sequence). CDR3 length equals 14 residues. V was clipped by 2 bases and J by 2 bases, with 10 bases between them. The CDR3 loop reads CASSFGDTNYGYTF. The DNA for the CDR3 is TGTGCCAGCAGCTTTGGGGACACCAACTATGGCTACACCTTC. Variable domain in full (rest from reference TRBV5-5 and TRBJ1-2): DAGVTQSPTHLIKTRGQQVTLRCSPISGHKSVSWYQQVLGQGPQFIFQYYEKEERGRGNFPDRFSARQFPNYSSELNVNALLLGDSALYLCASSFGDTNYGYTFGSGTRLTVV.

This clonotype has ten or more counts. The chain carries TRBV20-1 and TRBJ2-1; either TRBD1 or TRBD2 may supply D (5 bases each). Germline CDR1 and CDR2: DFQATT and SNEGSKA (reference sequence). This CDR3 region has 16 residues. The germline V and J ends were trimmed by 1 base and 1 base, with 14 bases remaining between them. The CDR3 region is CSARGRRDQSYNEQFF. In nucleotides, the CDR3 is TGCAGTGCTAGAGGTCGTAGGGACCAATCCTACAATGAGCAGTTCTTC.